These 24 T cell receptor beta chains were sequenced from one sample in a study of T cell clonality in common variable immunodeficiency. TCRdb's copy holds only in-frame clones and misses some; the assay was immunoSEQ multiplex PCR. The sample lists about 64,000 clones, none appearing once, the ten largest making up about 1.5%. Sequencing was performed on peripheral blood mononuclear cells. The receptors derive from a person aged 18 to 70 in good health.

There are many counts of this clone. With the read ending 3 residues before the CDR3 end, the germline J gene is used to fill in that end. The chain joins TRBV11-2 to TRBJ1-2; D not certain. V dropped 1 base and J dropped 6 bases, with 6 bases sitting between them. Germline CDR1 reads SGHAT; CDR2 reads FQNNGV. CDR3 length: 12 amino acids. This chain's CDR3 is CASSLARDGYTF. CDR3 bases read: TGTGCCAGCAGCTTAGCTAGAGATGGC.

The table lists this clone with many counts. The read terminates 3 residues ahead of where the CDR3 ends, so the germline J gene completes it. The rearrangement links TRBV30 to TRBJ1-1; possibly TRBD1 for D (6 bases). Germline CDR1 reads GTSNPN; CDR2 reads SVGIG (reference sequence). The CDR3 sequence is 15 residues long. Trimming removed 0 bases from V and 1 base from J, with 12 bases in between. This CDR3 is CAWSVEQGENTEAFF. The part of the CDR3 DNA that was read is TGTGCCTGGAGTGTTGAACAGGGTGAGAACACTGAA. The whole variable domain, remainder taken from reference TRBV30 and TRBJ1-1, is SQTIHQWPATLVQPVGSPLSLECTVEGTSNPNLYWYRQAAGRGLQLLFYSVGIGQISSEVPQNLSASRPQDRQFILSSKKLLLSDSGFYLCAWSVEQGENTEAFFGQGTRLTVV.

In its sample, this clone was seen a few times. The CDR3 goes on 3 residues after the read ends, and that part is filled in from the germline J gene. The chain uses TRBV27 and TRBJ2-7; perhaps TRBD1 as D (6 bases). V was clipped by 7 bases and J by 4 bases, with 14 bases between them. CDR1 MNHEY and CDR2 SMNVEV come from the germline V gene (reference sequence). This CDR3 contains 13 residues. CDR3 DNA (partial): TGTGCCAGCACCCCCTTAGGGGGATACGAG. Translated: CASTPLGGYE. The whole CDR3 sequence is CASTPLGGYEQYF.

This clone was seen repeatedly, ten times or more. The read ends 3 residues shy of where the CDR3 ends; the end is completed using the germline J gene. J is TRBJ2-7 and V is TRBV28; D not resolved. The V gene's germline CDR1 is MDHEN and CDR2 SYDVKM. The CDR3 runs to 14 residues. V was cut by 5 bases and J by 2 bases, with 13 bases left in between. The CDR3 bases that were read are TGTGCCAGCAGTCCTCGAAGAGGCACCTACGAG. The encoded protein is CASSPRRGTYE. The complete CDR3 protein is CASSPRRGTYEQYF.

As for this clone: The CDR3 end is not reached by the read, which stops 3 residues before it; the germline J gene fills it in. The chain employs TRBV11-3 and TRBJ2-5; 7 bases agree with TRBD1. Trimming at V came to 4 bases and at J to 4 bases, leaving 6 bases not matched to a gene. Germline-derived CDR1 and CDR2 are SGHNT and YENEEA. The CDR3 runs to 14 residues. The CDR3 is CASSYSSGGETQYF. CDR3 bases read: TGTGCCAGCAGCTACTCCTCAGGGGGAGAGACC.

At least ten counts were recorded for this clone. The CDR3 reads CASSPQGLAGNEQFF. The DNA read from the CDR3 is TGTGCCAGCAGTCCGCAGGGACTAGCGGGCAATGAG. V is TRBV12-3 or TRBV12-4 and J is TRBJ2-1; 12 bases agree with TRBD2. The sequence runs out 3 residues before the end of the CDR3; the remainder is reconstructed from the germline J gene. V dropped 5 bases and J dropped 6; count of bases not matched to a gene: 5. CDR3 length: 15 amino acids.

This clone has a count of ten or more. CDR3 sequence: CASTLGGMNTEAFF. The sequenced part of the CDR3 DNA is TGTGCCAGCACCTTAGGCGGCATGAACACTGAA. This chain uses TRBV5-4 with TRBJ1-1; D not certain. The read ends 3 residues before the CDR3 terminus; that terminus is restored from the germline J gene. Germline V gives CDR1 SGHNT, CDR2 YYREEE (reference sequence). Trimming removed 6 bases from V and 0 bases from J, with 12 bases in between. The CDR3 sequence is 14 residues long.

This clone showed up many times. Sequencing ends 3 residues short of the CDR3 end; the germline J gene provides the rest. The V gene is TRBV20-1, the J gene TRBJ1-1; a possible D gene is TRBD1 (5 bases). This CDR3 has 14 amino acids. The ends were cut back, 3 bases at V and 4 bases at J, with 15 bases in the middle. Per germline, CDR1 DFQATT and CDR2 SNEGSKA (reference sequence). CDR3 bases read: TGCAGTGCTAGCCCCGGACATTATACCACTGAA. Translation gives CSASPGHYTTE. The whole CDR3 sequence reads CSASPGHYTTEAFF.

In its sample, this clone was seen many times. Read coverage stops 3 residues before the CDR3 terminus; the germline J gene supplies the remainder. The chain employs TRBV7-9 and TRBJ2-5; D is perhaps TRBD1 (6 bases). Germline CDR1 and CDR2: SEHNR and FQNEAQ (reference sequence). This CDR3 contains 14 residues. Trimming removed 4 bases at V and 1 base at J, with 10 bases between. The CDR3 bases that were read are TGTGCCAGCAGCTCCAGGGGCTCCCAAGAGACC. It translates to CASSSRGSQET. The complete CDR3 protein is CASSSRGSQETQYF.

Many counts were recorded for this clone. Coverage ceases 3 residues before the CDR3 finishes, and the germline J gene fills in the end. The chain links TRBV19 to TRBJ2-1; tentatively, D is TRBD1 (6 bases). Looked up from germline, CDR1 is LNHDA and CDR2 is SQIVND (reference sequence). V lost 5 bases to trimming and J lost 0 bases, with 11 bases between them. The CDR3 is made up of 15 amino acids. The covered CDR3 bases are TGTGCCAGTAGTTCGGACAGTACCTCCTACAATGAG. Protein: CASSSDSTSYNE. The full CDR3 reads CASSSDSTSYNEQFF.

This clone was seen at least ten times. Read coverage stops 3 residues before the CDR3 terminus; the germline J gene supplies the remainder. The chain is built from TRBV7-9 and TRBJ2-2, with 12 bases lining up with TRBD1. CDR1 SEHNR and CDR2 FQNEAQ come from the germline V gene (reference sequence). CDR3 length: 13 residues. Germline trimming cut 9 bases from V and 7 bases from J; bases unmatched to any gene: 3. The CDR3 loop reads CASGTGGHGELFF. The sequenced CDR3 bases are TGTGCCAGTGGGACAGGGGGCCACGGGGAG. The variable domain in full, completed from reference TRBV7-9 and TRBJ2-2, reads DTGVSQNPRHKITKRGQNVTFRCDPISEHNRLYWYRQTLGQGPEFLTYFQNEAQLEKSRLLSDRFSAERPKGSFSTLEIQRTEQGDSAMYLCASGTGGHGELFFGEGSRLTVL.

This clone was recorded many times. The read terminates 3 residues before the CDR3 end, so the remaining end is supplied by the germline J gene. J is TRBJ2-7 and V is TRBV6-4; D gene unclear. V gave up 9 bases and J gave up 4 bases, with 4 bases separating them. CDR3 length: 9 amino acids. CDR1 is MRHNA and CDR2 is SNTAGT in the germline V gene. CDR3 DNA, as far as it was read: TGTGCCAGATTATACGAG. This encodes CARLYE. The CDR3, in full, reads CARLYEQYF.

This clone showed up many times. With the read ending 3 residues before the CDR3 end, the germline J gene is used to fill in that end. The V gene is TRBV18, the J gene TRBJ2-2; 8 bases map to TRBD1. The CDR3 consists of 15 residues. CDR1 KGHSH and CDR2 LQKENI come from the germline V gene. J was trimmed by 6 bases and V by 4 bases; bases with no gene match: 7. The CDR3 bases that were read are TGTGCCAGCTCACGCCGGACAGGGAGGTCCGGGGAG. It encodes CASSRRTGRSGE. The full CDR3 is CASSRRTGRSGELFF.

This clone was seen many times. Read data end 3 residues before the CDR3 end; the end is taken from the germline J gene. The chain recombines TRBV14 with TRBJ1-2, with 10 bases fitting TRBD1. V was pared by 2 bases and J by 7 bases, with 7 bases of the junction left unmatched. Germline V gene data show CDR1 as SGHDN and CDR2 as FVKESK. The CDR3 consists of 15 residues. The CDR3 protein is CASSQFGTGVSGYTF. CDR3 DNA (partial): TGTGCCAGCAGCCAATTCGGGACAGGGGTTTCTGGC.

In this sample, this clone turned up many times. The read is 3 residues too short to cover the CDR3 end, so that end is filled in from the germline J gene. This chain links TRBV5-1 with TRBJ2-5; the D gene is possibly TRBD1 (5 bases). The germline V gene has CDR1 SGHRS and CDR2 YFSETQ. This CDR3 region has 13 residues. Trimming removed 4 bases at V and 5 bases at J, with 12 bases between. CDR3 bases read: TGCGCCAGCAGCCCCGCAGGGCGGGAGACC. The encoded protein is CASSPAGRET. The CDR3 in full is CASSPAGRETQYF.

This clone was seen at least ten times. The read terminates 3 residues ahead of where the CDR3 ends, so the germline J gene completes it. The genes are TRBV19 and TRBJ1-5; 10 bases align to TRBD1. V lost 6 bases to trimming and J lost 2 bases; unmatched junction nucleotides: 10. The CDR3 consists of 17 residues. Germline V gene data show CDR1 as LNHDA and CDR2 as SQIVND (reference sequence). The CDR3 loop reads CASRGAPGTGGNQPQHF. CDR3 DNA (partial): TGTGCCAGTAGGGGTGCTCCCGGGACAGGGGGCAATCAGCCC.

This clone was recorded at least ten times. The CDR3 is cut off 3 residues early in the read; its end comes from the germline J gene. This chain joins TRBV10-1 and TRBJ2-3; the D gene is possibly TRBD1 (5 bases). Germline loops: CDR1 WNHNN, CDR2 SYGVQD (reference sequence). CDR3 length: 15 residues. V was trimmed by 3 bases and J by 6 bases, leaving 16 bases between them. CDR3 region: CASSDQGLVADTQYF. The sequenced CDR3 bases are TGCGCCAGCAGTGACCAGGGCTTAGTGGCGGATACG.

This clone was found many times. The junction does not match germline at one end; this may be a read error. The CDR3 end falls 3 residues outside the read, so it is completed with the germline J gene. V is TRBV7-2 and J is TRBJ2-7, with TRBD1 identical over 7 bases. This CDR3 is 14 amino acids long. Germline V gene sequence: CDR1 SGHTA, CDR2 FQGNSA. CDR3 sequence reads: CASSVAGGPYEQYF. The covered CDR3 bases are TGTGCCAGCAGCGTAGCAGGGGGACCCTACGAG.

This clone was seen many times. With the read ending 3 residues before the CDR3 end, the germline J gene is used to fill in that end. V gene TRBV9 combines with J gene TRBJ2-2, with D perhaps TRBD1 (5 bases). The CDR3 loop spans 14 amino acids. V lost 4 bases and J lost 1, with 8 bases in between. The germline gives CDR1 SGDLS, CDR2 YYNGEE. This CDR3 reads CASSTTGNTGELFF. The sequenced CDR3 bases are TGTGCCAGCAGCACAACAGGGAACACCGGGGAG.

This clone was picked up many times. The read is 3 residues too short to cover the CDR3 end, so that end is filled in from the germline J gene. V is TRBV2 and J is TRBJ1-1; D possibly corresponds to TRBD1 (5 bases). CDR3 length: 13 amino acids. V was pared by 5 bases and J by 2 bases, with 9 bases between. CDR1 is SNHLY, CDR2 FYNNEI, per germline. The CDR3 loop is CASSLQENTEAFF. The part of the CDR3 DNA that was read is TGTGCCAGCAGTTTACAGGAAAACACTGAA.

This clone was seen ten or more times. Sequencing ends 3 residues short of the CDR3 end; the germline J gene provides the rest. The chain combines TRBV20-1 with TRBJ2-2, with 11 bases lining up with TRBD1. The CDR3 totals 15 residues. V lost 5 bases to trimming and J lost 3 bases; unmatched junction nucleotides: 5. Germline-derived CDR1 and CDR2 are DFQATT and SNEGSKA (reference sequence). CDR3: CSAARDRGDTGELFF. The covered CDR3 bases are TGCAGTGCTGCCCGGGACAGGGGGGACACCGGGGAG.

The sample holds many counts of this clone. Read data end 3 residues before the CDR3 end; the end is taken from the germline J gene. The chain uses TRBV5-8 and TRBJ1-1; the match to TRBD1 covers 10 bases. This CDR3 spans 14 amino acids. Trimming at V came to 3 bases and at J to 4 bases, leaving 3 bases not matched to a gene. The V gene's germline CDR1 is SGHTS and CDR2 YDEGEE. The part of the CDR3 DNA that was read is TGTGCCAGCAGCTGGACAGGGGGGAGCACTGAA. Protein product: CASSWTGGSTE. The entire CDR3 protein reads CASSWTGGSTEAFF.

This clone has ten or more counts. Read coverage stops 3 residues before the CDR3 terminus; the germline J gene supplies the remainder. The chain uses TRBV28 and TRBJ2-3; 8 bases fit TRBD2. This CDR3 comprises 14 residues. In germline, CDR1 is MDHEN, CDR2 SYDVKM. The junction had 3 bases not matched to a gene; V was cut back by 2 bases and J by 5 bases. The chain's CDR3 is CASSLGLAGDTQYF. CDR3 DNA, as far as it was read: TGTGCCAGCAGTTTAGGGCTAGCGGGAGATACG.

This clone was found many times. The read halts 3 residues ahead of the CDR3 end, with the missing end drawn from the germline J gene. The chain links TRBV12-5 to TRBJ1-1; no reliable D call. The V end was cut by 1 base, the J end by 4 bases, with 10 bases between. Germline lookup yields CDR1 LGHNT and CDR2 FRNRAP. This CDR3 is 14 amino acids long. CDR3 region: CASGLGQRGTEAFF. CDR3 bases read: TGTGCTAGTGGTTTGGGACAACGGGGCACTGAA.